This T cell receptor (beta chain) was recovered during a study of blood T cell repertoires in COVID-19. For the study at large: The United States, Italy and Spain were the sources of the acute and convalescent COVID-19 samples. T cells, B-cell-depleted T cells, or PBMCs provided the cDNA or gDNA that served as material.

This clone was recorded a few times. Methods used by the authors: For nucleated cells, counts were estimated from reference gene primer amplification. Assay: immunoSEQ multiplex PCR; the TCRdb copy retains only in-frame clones and omits some. The DNA gave D and trimming, while V, J and clone size come from that table. The table lists about 45,000 clones, 83% of them singletons. This clonotype was obtained from an older man in a cohort sampled during active COVID-19. Source material: peripheral blood.

This CDR3 is CASSPDRGLVGNTIYF. CDR3 nucleotides: TGCGCCAGCAGCCCTGACAGGGGGTTAGTCGGAAACACCATATATTTT. The rearrangement uses TRBV5-1 and TRBJ1-3; 9 positions agree with TRBD1. Germline trimming cut 4 bases from V and 4 bases from J; bases unmatched to any gene: 9. Germline CDR1 is SGHRS and CDR2 is YFSETQ. This CDR3 has 16 residues.